The 2 T cell receptor beta chains below all came from one sample that was sequenced in a study of blood T cells in healthy people across ages. The second PCR ran about 6 to 12 cycles with a sample-barcoded 5' primer and J-beta primers. MiXCR, run by TCRdb on the 5' RACE reads, gives a single entry per CDR3 protein. This table holds 800,000 to 950,000 distinct CDR3 sequences, under 35% found once. The sample was also linked to a second study, of T cells of mothers and their children.

The sample taken for sequencing was blood. These receptors were taken from a woman aged 40 to 50 in good health.

This clonotype was counted ten times or more. J is TRBJ2-7 and V is TRBV5-1; D might be TRBD1 (5 bases). Germline assignment: CDR1 SGHRS and CDR2 YFSETQ. Trimming removed 0 bases from V and 3 bases from J, with 10 bases in between. This CDR3 contains 14 residues. CDR3 DNA: TGCGCCAGCAGCTTGGAAATGCAGGGCTACGAGCAGTACTTC. It yields the protein CASSLEMQGYEQYF.

The gene calls are TRBV2 and TRBJ2-3; TRBD1 matches at 10 bases. J was trimmed by 5 bases and V by 4 bases; bases with no gene match: 3. CDR3 length: 14 residues. The germline V gene encodes CDR1 SNHLY and CDR2 FYNNEI. The CDR3 DNA follows: TGTGCCAGCAGTGCGACAGGGGGCATAGATACGCAGTATTTT. Translation: CASSATGGIDTQYF.